This TCR beta chain is from a study of shared clonotypes between healthy human individuals. General study points: A reduction in generation probabilities was seen for non-shared clonotypes relative to those shared by all four donors.

V was trimmed by 0 bases and J by 1 base, leaving 27 bases between them. The germline gives CDR1 MNHEY, CDR2 SMNVEV (reference sequence). This CDR3 region has 21 residues. In the case of this clone: Antigen: not known.

The study enrolled healthy HIV-negative adults without recent acute infections or vaccinations as donors. The data were produced by immunoSEQ multiplex PCR, yet TCRdb's version contains in-frame clones alone and is incomplete. Counted here are about 110,000 clones, 65% to 75% occurring once; the ten biggest clones make up around 23%. Specimen: memory CD8+ T cells sorted from blood. Subset here: CD45RO+ cells pooled with CCR7-negative TemRA cells. The receptor was isolated from a woman younger than 45 in good health. The rearrangement uses TRBV27 and TRBJ1-2, with D perhaps TRBD1 (5 bases). The CDR3 protein is CASSLSKDSRVRGVGNYGYTF. CDR3 DNA sequence: TGTGCCAGCAGTTTATCAAAAGACTCTCGAGTACGGGGGGTCGGTAACTATGGCTACACCTTC.